This T cell receptor beta chain was captured in a study of blood T cell repertoires in COVID-19. On the study more broadly: Researchers got acute and convalescent COVID-19 samples from the United States, Italy and Spain.

The data were produced by immunoSEQ multiplex PCR, yet TCRdb's version contains in-frame clones alone and is incomplete. The data hold approximately 150,000 clones, with about 74% observed a single time. In this sample, this clone turned up once. The CDR3 loop spans 15 amino acids. Germline assignment: CDR1 SGHDT and CDR2 YYEEEE. V was pared by 3 bases and J by 6 bases, with 9 bases of the junction left unmatched. The sequencing input was peripheral blood. This rearrangement joins TRBV5-6 to TRBJ2-4; 7 bases are a match to TRBD1. This TCR was sampled from a man between 45 and 60 years old with acute or convalescent COVID-19. The CDR3 DNA reads TGTGCCAGCAGCTGGGCTAGGGGGCCGCGAAACATTCAGTACTTC. Its translation is CASSWARGPRNIQYF. Full variable domain (outside the CDR3, taken from reference TRBV5-6 and TRBJ2-4): DAGVTQSPTHLIKTRGQQVTLRCSPKSGHDTVSWYQQALGQGPQFIFQYYEEEERQRGNFPDRFSGHQFPNYSSELNVNALLLGDSALYLCASSWARGPRNIQYFGAGTRLSVL.